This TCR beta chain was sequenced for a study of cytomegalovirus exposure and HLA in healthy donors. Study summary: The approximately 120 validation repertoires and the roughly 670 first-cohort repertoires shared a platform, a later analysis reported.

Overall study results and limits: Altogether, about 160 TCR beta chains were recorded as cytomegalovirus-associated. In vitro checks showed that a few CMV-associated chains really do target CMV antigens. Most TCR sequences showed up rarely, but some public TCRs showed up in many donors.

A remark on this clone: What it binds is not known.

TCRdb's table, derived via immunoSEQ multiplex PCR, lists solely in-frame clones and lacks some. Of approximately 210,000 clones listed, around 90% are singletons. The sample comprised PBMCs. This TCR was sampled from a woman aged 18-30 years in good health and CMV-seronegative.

The CDR3 is CASSQVGGLRRGPYEQYF. CDR3 nucleotide sequence: TGCGCCAGCAGCCAAGTTGGCGGGTTAAGGAGAGGGCCCTACGAGCAGTACTTC. The chain couples TRBV4-1 to TRBJ2-7; D is perhaps TRBD2 (5 bases). CDR3 length: 18 residues. In germline, CDR1 is MGHRA, CDR2 YSYEKL. V was pared by 1 base and J by 2 bases, with 21 bases between.